A single sample is the source of the 19 T cell receptor beta chains below, sequenced in a study of technical replicates of blood from several donors. Sequencing used immunoSEQ multiplex PCR; TCRdb keeps in-frame clones, though not all of them. The sample has about 74,000 clones; approximately 75% are singletons. The source material was PBMCs. The receptors stem from a human donor in good health. Some clones in this sample may be carry-over from other donors' samples.

This clone was detected a few times. The chain combines TRBV5-1 with TRBJ1-3; tentatively, D is TRBD1 (6 bases). The CDR3 is 13 amino acids. The germline gives CDR1 SGHRS, CDR2 YFSETQ. Trimming took off 5 bases at V and 0 bases at J, with 6 bases between the two ends. In DNA form, the CDR3 reads TGCGCCAGCAGGGACAGCTCTGGAAACACCATATATTTT. Amino acids: CASRDSSGNTIYF.

V gene TRBV6-1 combines with J gene TRBJ2-3; TRBD2 is a possible D gene (7 bases). Per the germline V gene, CDR1 is MNHNS and CDR2 is SASEGT. Deletions cut 11 bases from V and 3 bases from J, with 15 bases between. The CDR3 totals 13 residues. CDR3: CAGGASFTDTQYF. DNA for the CDR3: TGTGCCGGGGGGGCTAGTTTTACAGATACGCAGTATTTT.

The chain has TRBV30 and TRBJ2-7, with D uncertain. V lost 0 bases to trimming and J lost 3 bases, with 12 bases between them. This CDR3 region has 14 residues. Germline V gives CDR1 GTSNPN, CDR2 SVGIG (reference sequence). The CDR3 DNA is TGTGCCTGGAGTGTAAGTGGCGGCTACTACGAGCAGTACTTC. Translating it yields CAWSVSGGYYEQYF.

This rearrangement joins TRBV11-3 to TRBJ2-1, with 9 bases matching TRBD2. The ends lost 2 bases at V and 7 bases at J; junction bases unmatched: 6. Germline V gives CDR1 SGHNT, CDR2 YENEEA. This CDR3 is 15 amino acids long. CDR3 amino acids: CASSLSSGRGNEQFF. In DNA, the CDR3 is TGTGCCAGCAGCTTAAGTAGCGGGAGAGGTAATGAGCAGTTCTTC.

The chain uses TRBV7-7 and TRBJ2-7; possible D gene TRBD1, 6 bases. Germline V gives CDR1 SSHAT, CDR2 FNYEAQ (reference sequence). The CDR3 consists of 15 residues. Trimming cost V 4 bases and J 6 bases, with 19 bases left between them. The CDR3 nucleotides read TGTGCCAGCAGCTCCCCACTAAGGCAGGGGTGCGAGCAGTACTTC. This encodes CASSSPLRQGCEQYF. Based on the CDR3 plus reference TRBV7-7 and TRBJ2-7, the full variable domain is GAGVSQSPRYKVTKRGQDVTLRCDPISSHATLYWYQQALGQGPEFLTYFNYEAQPDKSGLPSDRFSAERPEGSISTLTIQRTEQRDSAMYRCASSSPLRQGCEQYFGPGTRLTVT.

This clone is a singleton in its sample. The rearrangement links TRBV5-6 to TRBJ2-7; the D is unclear. The length of the CDR3 is 13 residues. The V end lost 1 base, the J end lost 2 bases, and 7 bases lay between the germline ends. Germline V CDR1 and CDR2: SGHDT, YYEEEE. CDR3 sequence: CASSLRQAYEQYF. CDR3 in DNA: TGTGCCAGCAGCTTGCGGCAGGCCTACGAGCAGTACTTC.

The V call is TRBV18, the J call TRBJ1-1, with 9 bases identical to TRBD1. Looked up from germline, CDR1 is KGHSH and CDR2 is LQKENI. The CDR3 runs 16 residues. With V trimmed by 3 bases and J by 1 base, 6 bases remained unmatched. In nucleotides, the CDR3 is TGTGCCAGCTCACCTTTGGACAGGGGCTCGAACACTGAAGCTTTCTTT. It yields the protein CASSPLDRGSNTEAFF.

In this sample, this clone turned up once. In DNA, the CDR3 is TGTGCCTGCCTGGTAACAGGGAGGGCTGAAGCTTTCTTT. It yields the protein CACLVTGRAEAFF. This chain joins TRBV30 and TRBJ1-1; D perhaps matches TRBD1 (6 bases). CDR3 length: 13 amino acids. CDR1 and CDR2 (germline): GTSNPN, SVGIG (reference sequence). V was clipped by 6 bases and J by 6 bases, with 17 bases between them. Filled out from reference TRBV30 and TRBJ1-1, the complete variable domain reads SQTIHQWPATLVQPVGSPLSLECTVEGTSNPNLYWYRQAAGRGLQLLFYSVGIGQISSEVPQNLSASRPQDRQFILSSKKLLLSDSGFYLCACLVTGRAEAFFGQGTRLTVV.

This clone turned up a few times. V usage is TRBV6-5 and J usage is TRBJ1-2, with D unresolved. Trimming shortened V by 4 bases and J by 3 bases, and 15 bases separated the two germline ends. The CDR3 sequence is 15 residues long. Germline V gene sequence: CDR1 MNHEY, CDR2 SVGAGI. The CDR3 nucleotides read TGTGCCAGCAGTTTCGGCTGGCGGGAGGACTATGGCTACACCTTC. As protein: CASSFGWREDYGYTF.

This sequence joins TRBV19 and TRBJ1-6; 12 bases are shared with TRBD1. Germline assignment: CDR1 LNHDA and CDR2 SQIVND (reference sequence). The length of the CDR3 is 15 residues. Trimming at V came to 10 bases and at J to 8 bases, leaving 9 bases not matched to a gene. The CDR3 nucleotides read TGTGCCACCCGAGGGGACAGGGGGCGAGATTCACCCCTCCACTTT. Translation gives CATRGDRGRDSPLHF. The variable domain in full, completed from reference TRBV19 and TRBJ1-6, reads DGGITQSPKYLFRKEGQNVTLSCEQNLNHDAMYWYRQDPGQGLRLIYYSQIVNDFQKGDIAEGYSVSREKKESFPLTVTSAQKNPTAFYLCATRGDRGRDSPLHFGNGTRLTVT.

The V and J genes are TRBV7-2 and TRBJ2-3; D unresolved. The germline gives CDR1 SGHTA, CDR2 FQGNSA. Trimming took 4 bases from V and 3 from J, leaving 8 bases between them. The CDR3 covers 13 residues. In DNA, the CDR3 is TGTGCCAGCAGCTCCGGGTCGACAGATACGCAGTATTTT. It encodes CASSSGSTDTQYF.

This chain connects TRBV4-1 to TRBJ2-5; the match to TRBD1 covers 9 bases. J gave up 5 bases and V 4 bases, and 23 bases lay outside the gene matches. This CDR3 has 20 amino acids. Germline V gene sequence: CDR1 MGHRA, CDR2 YSYEKL. The CDR3 nucleotides read TGCGCCAGCAGCCTCGACTCGAACCTACTTGACAGGGGGTTGCGGGAGACCCAGTACTTC. Its translation: CASSLDSNLLDRGLRETQYF.

The chain employs TRBV11-2 and TRBJ2-3; D not certain. V was clipped by 2 bases and J by 4 bases, with 7 bases between them. Germline CDR1 is SGHAT and CDR2 is FQNNGV. This CDR3 spans 13 amino acids. In DNA, the CDR3 is TGTGCCAGCAGCTTAATAACAGCAGATACGCAGTATTTT. Its translation is CASSLITADTQYF.

This chain joins TRBV7-9 and TRBJ2-2; TRBD1 matches at 7 bases. The CDR3 covers 15 residues. The ends lost 1 base at V and 4 bases at J; junction bases unmatched: 3. The germline CDR1 and CDR2 sequences are SEHNR and FQNEAQ (reference sequence). The CDR3 reads CASSLGDRFTGELFF. The CDR3 nucleotides are TGTGCCAGCAGCTTAGGGGACAGATTCACCGGGGAGCTGTTTTTT.

This clone appeared a few times. The chain uses TRBV30 and TRBJ2-7; D is perhaps TRBD2 (5 bases). This CDR3 region has 11 residues. Germline V gene lookup returns CDR1 GTSNPN and CDR2 SVGIG (reference sequence). CDR3 nucleotide sequence: TGTAACCGGGGATCAACCTACGAGCAGTACTTC. This codes for CNRGSTYEQYF.

CDR3 sequence (DNA): TGTGCCAGCAGCTTGGGTGGGACAGCCTACAATGAGCAGTTCTTC. Translation: CASSLGGTAYNEQFF. The chain uses TRBV5-4 and TRBJ2-1; 7 positions agree with TRBD1. Germline lookup yields CDR1 SGHNT and CDR2 YYREEE (reference sequence). The V gene end was trimmed by 0 bases and the J gene end by 2 bases; junction bases not matched to a gene: 2. The CDR3 is 15 residues long. Using reference TRBV5-4 and TRBJ2-1 for the parts outside the CDR3, the full variable domain is ETGVTQSPTHLIKTRGQQVTLRCSSQSGHNTVSWYQQALGQGPQFIFQYYREEENGRGNFPPRFSGLQFPNYSSELNVNALELDDSALYLCASSLGGTAYNEQFFGPGTRLTVL.

This clone has just one count. The rearrangement uses TRBV11-1 and TRBJ2-1; D is unresolved. The CDR3 has 12 amino acids. The germline gives CDR1 SGHAT, CDR2 FQDESV (reference sequence). The ends were cut back, 5 bases at V and 7 bases at J, with 9 bases in the middle. CDR3: CASSPRRNEQFF. The CDR3 DNA reads TGTGCCAGCAGCCCCCGTAGAAATGAGCAGTTCTTC.

This chain uses TRBV6-6 with TRBJ1-1; TRBD1 is a possible D gene (6 bases). The V gene lost 2 bases and the J gene lost 6 bases, with 13 bases spanning the gap. The germline V gene has CDR1 MNHNY and CDR2 SVGAGI (reference sequence). This CDR3 is built from 14 residues. The CDR3 DNA is TGTGCCAGCAGTTACCACAGGGAGGGTTCTGAAGCTTTCTTT. It translates to CASSYHREGSEAFF.

The chain carries TRBV4-1 and TRBJ1-6; 8 nucleotides line up with TRBD1. Losses at the gene ends were 4 bases for V and 6 bases for J; bases not matched to a gene: 5. Germline V CDR1 and CDR2: MGHRA, YSYEKL. CDR3 size: 15 residues. The CDR3 is CASSRGQGPNSPLHF. CDR3 in DNA: TGCGCCAGCAGCCGTGGACAGGGACCTAATTCACCCCTCCACTTT.